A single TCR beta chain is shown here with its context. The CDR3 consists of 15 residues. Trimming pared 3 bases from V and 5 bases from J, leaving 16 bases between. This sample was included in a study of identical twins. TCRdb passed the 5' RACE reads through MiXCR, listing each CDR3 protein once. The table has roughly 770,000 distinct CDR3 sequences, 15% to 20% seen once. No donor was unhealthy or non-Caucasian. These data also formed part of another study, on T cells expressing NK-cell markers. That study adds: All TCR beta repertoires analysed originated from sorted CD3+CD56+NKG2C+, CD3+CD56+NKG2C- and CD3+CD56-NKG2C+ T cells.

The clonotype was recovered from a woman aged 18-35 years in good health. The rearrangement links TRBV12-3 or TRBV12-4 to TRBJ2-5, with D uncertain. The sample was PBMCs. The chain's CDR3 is CASSLLSPGRETQYF. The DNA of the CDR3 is TGTGCCAGCAGTTTGCTATCCCCTGGAAGGGAGACCCAGTACTTC.